The next 3 T cell receptor beta chains were all read from a single sample in a study of T cell responses to AZD1222 COVID-19 vaccine. Here immunoSEQ multiplex PCR was the method, and the copy in TCRdb shows in-frame clones only, minus some. This table holds around 78,000 clones, 85% to 90% found once. Here the sequenced sample was peripheral blood, taken 28 days after the second AZD1222 dose. All receptors derive from an adult who received the AZD1222 COVID-19 vaccine.

The genes are TRBV5-1 and TRBJ2-5; D possibly corresponds to TRBD1 (6 bases). The germline gives CDR1 SGHRS, CDR2 YFSETQ. Trimming pared 0 bases from V and 4 bases from J, leaving 13 bases between. The CDR3 spans 15 residues. In nucleotides, the CDR3 is TGCGCCAGCAGCTTGGGCAGGGGTAGGGCAGAGACCCAGTACTTC. It is translated as CASSLGRGRAETQYF.

The chain has TRBV6-2 or TRBV6-3 and TRBJ2-3; TRBD1 agrees at 9 bases. CDR1 and CDR2 (germline): MNHEY, SVGEGT. The CDR3 has 15 amino acids. J gave up 1 base and V 3 bases, and 2 bases lay outside the gene matches. The CDR3 loop reads CASSYRQGGTDTQYF. The CDR3 nucleotides read TGTGCCAGCAGTTATAGACAGGGGGGCACAGATACGCAGTATTTT.

The chain combines TRBV5-1 with TRBJ2-2; D possibly corresponds to TRBD2 (6 bases). Looked up from germline, CDR1 is SGHRS and CDR2 is YFSETQ. The V gene lost 4 bases and the J gene lost 4 bases, with 20 bases spanning the gap. The CDR3 is 17 amino acids. The CDR3 loop reads CASSTGLTSRGTGELFF. CDR3 DNA: TGCGCCAGCAGCACGGGACTGACCTCTCGGGGCACCGGGGAGCTGTTTTTT.